This TCR beta chain was observed in a study of blood T cell repertoires in COVID-19. Using immunoSEQ multiplex PCR, the repertoire was profiled, and TCRdb retains in-frame clones only, with some absent. Found here are about 270,000 clones, 88% of them singletons; the top ten hold 3%. The V and J ends lost 2 bases and 10 bases respectively, with 11 bases between them. This CDR3 is 12 amino acids long. Germline lookup yields CDR1 MDHEN and CDR2 SYDVKM. Sequencing used PBMCs or T cells enriched from blood (not recorded which). The source of this sequence is a woman between 45 and 60 years old who had recovered from COVID-19. V and J are TRBV28 and TRBJ1-1; no definite D call. CDR3 loop: CASSLTPRGAFF. In nucleotides, the CDR3 is TGTGCCAGCAGTTTAACCCCGAGAGGAGCTTTCTTT.